This T cell receptor beta chain came from a study of shared clonotypes between healthy human individuals. Study results and limitations: Shared across a few donors were roughly 5% of the naive CD4 clonotypes.

Between the trimmed V and J ends, which lost 3 bases and 4 bases, there was a span of 14 bases. Germline lookup yields CDR1 SGHNT and CDR2 YYREEE (reference sequence). The CDR3 sequence is 16 residues long. Profiled with immunoSEQ multiplex PCR; TCRdb holds only in-frame clones, not every one. The table includes approximately 1,500,000 clones, around 98% detected once. On this clone: Its cognate antigen is unknown.

This chain uses TRBV5-4 with TRBJ2-6, with D perhaps matching TRBD1 (6 bases). The specimen was naive CD4+ T cells sorted from blood. Subset specified: CD45RA+ positively selected. The receptor's source is a man between 25 and 39 years old in good health. This CDR3 reads CASSSGQMIGANVLTF. CDR3 nucleotides: TGTGCCAGCAGCTCCGGACAGATGATCGGGGCCAACGTCCTGACTTTC.